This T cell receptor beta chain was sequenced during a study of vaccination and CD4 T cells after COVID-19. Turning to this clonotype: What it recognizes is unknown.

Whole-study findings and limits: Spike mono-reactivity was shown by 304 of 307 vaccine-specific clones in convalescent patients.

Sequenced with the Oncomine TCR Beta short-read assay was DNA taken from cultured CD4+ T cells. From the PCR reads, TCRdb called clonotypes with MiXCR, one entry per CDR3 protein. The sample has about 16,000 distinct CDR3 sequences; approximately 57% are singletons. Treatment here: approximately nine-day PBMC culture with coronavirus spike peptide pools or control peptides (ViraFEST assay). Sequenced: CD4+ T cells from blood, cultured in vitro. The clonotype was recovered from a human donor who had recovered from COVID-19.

CDR3 DNA: TGTGCCAGCAGCTTGGAGGGGACGGGTAATTCACCCCTCCACTTT. Protein: CASSLEGTGNSPLHF. The chain combines TRBV11-2 with TRBJ1-6, with D tentatively TRBD1 (5 bases). The CDR3 sequence is 15 residues long. Germline CDR1 is SGHAT and CDR2 is FQNNGV. V shed 3 bases and J shed 6 bases, with 12 bases lying between them.